This T cell receptor beta chain was observed in a study of cytomegalovirus exposure and HLA in healthy donors. Overall study: Drawn from HLA-typed donors, 80 million to 95 million unique TCRs were held in an early data release.

This CDR3 has 12 amino acids. V lost 3 bases to trimming and J lost 5 bases, with 8 bases between them. CDR1 MDHEN and CDR2 SYDVKM come from the germline V gene. PCR used 60 Vbeta primers and 13 Jbeta primers. Sequencing was performed with immunoSEQ multiplex PCR; in TCRdb, only in-frame clones are kept and a portion is missing. The sample lists some 60,000 clones; around 83% were seen once. Whole-study results and caveats: Relative to the approximately 670-donor mean, N-insertions were reportedly fewer in an Asian-associated ancestry cluster in a later analysis.

Comments on this clone: Its antigen remains unidentified.

The source of this sequence is a human donor in good health. The V call is TRBV28, the J call TRBJ2-7, with D unresolved. Input material: PBMCs. The CDR3 bases are TGTGCCAGCAGTTTGGTCTCGGACGAGCAGTACTTC. The encoded protein is CASSLVSDEQYF. The full variable domain, its missing parts supplied by reference TRBV28 and TRBJ2-7, is DVKVTQSSRYLVKRTGEKVFLECVQDMDHENMFWYRQDPGLGLRLIYFSYDVKMKEKGDIPEGYSVSREKKERFSLILESASTNQTSMYLCASSLVSDEQYFGPGTRLTVT.